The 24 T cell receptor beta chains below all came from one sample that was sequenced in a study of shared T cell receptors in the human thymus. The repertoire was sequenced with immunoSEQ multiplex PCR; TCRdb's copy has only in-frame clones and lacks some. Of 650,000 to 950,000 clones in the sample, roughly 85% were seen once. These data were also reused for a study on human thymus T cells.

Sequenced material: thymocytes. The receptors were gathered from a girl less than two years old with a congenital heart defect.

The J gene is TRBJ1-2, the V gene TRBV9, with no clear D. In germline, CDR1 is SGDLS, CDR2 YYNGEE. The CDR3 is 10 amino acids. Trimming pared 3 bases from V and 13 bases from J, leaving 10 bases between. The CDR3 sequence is CASSAGFSTF. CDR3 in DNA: TGTGCCAGCAGCGCGGGGTTTAGCACCTTC.

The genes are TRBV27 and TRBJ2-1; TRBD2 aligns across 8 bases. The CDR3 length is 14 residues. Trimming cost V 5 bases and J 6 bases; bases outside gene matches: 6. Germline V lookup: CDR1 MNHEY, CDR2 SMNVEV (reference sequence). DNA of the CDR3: TGTGCCAGCAGTAGCGGGGGCCTTCTCAATGAGCAGTTCTTC. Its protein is CASSSGGLLNEQFF.

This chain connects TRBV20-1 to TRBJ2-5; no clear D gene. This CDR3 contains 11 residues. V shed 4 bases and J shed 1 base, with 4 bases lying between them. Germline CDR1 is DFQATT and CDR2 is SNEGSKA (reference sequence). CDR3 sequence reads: CSATFQETQYF. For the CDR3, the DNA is TGCAGTGCTACTTTCCAAGAGACCCAGTACTTC.

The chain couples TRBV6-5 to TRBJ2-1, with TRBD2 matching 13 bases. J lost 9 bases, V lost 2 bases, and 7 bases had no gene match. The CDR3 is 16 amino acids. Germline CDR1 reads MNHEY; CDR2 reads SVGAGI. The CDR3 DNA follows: TGTGCCAGCAGTTACCTACTAGCGGGGGGGCTGGGTGAGCAGTTCTTC. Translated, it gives CASSYLLAGGLGEQFF.

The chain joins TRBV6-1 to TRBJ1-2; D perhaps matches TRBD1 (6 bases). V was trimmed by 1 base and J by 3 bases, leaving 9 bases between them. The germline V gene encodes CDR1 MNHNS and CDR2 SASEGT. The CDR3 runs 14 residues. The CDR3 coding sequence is TGTGCCAGCAGTGAAGGGACAGAGGACTATGGCTACACCTTC. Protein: CASSEGTEDYGYTF.

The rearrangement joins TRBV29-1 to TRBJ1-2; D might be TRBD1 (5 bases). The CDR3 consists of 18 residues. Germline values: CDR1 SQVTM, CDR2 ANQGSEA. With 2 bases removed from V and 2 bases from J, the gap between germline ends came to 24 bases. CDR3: CSVENPPARTDTNYGYTF. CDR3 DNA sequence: TGCAGCGTTGAAAACCCCCCAGCCCGAACGGACACGAACTATGGCTACACCTTC.

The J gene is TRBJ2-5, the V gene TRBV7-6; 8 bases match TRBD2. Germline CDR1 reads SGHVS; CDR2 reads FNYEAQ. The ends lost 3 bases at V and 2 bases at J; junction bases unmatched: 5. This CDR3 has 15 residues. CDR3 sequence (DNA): TGTGCCAGCAGCTTTCCAGCGGGGGAACAAGAGACCCAGTACTTC. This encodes CASSFPAGEQETQYF.

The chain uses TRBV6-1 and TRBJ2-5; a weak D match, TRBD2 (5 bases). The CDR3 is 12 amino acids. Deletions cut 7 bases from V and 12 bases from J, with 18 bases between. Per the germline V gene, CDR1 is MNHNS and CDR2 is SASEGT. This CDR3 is CASTQEDSQKYF. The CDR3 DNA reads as TGTGCCAGCACCCAAGAGGACTCACAGAAGTACTTC.

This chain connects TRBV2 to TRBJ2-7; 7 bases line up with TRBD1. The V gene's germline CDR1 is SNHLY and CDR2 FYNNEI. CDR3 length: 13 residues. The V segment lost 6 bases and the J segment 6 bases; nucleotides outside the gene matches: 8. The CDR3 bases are TGTGCCAGCAGGACAGGGTTACCAGCCGAGCAGTACTTC. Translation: CASRTGLPAEQYF.

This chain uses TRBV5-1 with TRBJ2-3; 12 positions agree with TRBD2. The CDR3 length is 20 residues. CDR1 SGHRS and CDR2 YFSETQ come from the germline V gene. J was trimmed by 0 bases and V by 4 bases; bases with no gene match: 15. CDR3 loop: CASSPNLTSGGRHSTDTQYF. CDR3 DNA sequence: TGCGCCAGCAGCCCCAACCTGACTAGCGGGGGAAGACACAGCACAGATACGCAGTATTTT.

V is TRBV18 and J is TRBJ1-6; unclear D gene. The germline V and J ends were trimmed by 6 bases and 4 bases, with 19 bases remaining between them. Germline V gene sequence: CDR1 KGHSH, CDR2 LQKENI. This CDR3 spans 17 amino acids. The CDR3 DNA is TGTGCCAGCTCCGAAAGGCTCGGGGTTCAATATAATTCACCCCTCCACTTT. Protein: CASSERLGVQYNSPLHF. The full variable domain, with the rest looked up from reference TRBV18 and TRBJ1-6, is NAGVMQNPRHLVRRRGQEARLRCSPMKGHSHVYWYRQLPEEGLKFMVYLQKENIIDESGMPKERFSAEFPKEGPSILRIQQVVRGDSAAYFCASSERLGVQYNSPLHFGNGTRLTVT.

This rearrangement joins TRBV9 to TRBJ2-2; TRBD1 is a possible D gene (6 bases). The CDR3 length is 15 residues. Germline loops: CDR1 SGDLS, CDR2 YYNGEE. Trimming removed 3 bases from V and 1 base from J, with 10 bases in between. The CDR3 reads CASSARGWNTGELFF. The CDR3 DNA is TGTGCCAGCAGCGCCAGGGGCTGGAACACCGGGGAGCTGTTTTTT.

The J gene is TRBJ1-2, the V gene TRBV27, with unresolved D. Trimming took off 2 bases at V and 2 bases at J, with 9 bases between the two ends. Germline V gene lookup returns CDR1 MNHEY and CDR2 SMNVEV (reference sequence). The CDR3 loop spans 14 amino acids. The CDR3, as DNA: TGTGCCAGCAGTTTAAGTTGGGCGAACTATGGCTACACCTTC. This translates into CASSLSWANYGYTF.

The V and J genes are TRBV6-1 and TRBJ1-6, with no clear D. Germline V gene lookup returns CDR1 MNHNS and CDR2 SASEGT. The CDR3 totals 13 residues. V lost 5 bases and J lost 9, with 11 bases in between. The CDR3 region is CASSWGGPSPLHF. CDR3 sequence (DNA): TGTGCCAGCAGTTGGGGAGGGCCTTCACCCCTCCACTTT.

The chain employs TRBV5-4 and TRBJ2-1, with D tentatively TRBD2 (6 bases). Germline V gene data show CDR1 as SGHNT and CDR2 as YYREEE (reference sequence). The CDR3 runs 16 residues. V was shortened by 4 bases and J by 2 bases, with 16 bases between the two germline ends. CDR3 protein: CASSHAPLAPYNEQFF. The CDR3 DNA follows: TGTGCCAGCAGCCATGCCCCTCTAGCGCCCTACAATGAGCAGTTCTTC.

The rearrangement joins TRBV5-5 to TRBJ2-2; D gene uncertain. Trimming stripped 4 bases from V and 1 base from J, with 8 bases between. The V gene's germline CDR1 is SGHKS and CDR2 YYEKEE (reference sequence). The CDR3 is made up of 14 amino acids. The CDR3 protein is CASSAKQNTGELFF. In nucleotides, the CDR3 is TGTGCCAGCAGCGCCAAGCAGAACACCGGGGAGCTGTTTTTT.

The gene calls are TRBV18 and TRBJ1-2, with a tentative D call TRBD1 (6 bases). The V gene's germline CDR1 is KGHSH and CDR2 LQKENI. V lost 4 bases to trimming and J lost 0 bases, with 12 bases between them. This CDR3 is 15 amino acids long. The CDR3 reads CASSRADSPNYGYTF. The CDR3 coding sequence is TGTGCCAGCTCACGAGCGGACAGCCCTAACTATGGCTACACCTTC.

DNA of the CDR3: TGTGCCAGCAGGGGGGACAGCGTCCGATTCTACAATGAGCAGTTCTTC. It specifies CASRGDSVRFYNEQFF. The chain uses TRBV2 and TRBJ2-1, with 7 bases matching TRBD1. After removal of 6 bases from V and 3 bases from J, the junction contained 11 bases not matched to a gene. The CDR3 runs 16 residues. The germline V gene has CDR1 SNHLY and CDR2 FYNNEI. The full variable domain, completed using reference TRBV2 and TRBJ2-1, is EPEVTQTPSHQVTQMGQEVILRCVPISNHLYFYWYRQILGQKVEFLVSFYNNEISEKSEIFDDQFSVERPDGSNFTLKIRSTKLEDSAMYFCASRGDSVRFYNEQFFGPGTRLTVL.

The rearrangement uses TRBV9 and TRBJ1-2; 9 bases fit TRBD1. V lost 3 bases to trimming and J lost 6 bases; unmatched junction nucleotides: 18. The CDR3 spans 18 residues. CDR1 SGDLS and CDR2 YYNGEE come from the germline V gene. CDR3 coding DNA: TGTGCCAGCAGCGGGCGGAAACAACTAGCGGGACAGGGCAATGGCTACACCTTC. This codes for CASSGRKQLAGQGNGYTF.

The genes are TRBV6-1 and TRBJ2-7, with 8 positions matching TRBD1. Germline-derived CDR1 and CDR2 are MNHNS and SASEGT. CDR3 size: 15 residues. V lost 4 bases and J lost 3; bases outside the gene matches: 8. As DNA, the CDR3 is TGTGCCAGCAGTGCCCCGGGACAGGTTTTCTACGAGCAGTACTTC. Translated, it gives CASSAPGQVFYEQYF.

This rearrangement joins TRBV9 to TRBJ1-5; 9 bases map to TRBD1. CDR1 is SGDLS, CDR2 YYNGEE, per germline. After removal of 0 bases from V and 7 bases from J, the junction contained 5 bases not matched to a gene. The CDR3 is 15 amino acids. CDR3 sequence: CASSVDGQGWQPQHF. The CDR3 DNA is TGTGCCAGCAGCGTAGACGGACAGGGGTGGCAGCCCCAGCATTTT.

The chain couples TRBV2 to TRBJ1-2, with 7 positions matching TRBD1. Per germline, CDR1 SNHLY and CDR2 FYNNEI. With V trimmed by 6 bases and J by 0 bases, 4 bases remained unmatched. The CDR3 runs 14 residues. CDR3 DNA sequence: TGTGCCAGCAGGGGACAGTCCCCTAACTATGGCTACACCTTC. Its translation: CASRGQSPNYGYTF.

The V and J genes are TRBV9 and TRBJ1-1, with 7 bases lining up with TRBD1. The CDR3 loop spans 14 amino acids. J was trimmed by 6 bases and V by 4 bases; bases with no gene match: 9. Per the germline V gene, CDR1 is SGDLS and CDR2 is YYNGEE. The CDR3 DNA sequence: TGTGCCAGCAGCCTCCGGGACAGCATCTCTGAAGCTTTCTTT. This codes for CASSLRDSISEAFF.

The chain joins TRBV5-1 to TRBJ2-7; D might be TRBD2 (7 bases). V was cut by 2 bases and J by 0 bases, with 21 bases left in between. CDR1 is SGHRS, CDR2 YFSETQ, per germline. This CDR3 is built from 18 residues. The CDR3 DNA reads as TGCGCCAGCAGCTTAAGGGGGGGGTCCCCCGCCAGCTCCTACGAGCAGTACTTC. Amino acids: CASSLRGGSPASSYEQYF.